This entry lists 9 T cell receptor beta chains sequenced from one sample in a study of T cell responses to AZD1222 COVID-19 vaccine (dated by TCRdb to 2020 to 2022). The protocol used for the library was the immunoSEQ multiplex PCR assay. Entries here come from immuneACCESS through TCRdb and include only in-frame sequences with V and J called. Some clones fail to appear in such tables; in the studies checked, an unresolved V gene covers under half of the shortfall, and the cause of the remainder is unknown. Here the sample has 95,000 to 150,000 clones; about 92% occur a single time. Approximately 5% of the sample is in the top ten clones. Sample time point, as interpreted from the label and publication: about 28 days (+/-7) after the second vaccine dose. The specimen comprised peripheral blood, sampled 28 days after the second AZD1222 dose. Receptors were obtained from an adult who received the AZD1222 COVID-19 vaccine.

The CDR3 reads CASSEAGGYNQPQHF. The CDR3 coding sequence is TGTGCCAGCAGTGAAGCCGGAGGGTACAATCAGCCCCAGCATTTT. The rearrangement joins TRBV2 to TRBJ1-5, with D unresolved. This CDR3 is 15 amino acids long. Trimming removed 0 bases from V and 3 bases from J, with 9 bases in between. Germline-derived CDR1 and CDR2 are SNHLY and FYNNEI. Full variable domain (remainder filled in from reference TRBV2 and TRBJ1-5): EPEVTQTPSHQVTQMGQEVILRCVPISNHLYFYWYRQILGQKVEFLVSFYNNEISEKSEIFDDQFSVERPDGSNFTLKIRSTKLEDSAMYFCASSEAGGYNQPQHFGDGTRLSIL.

The rearrangement joins TRBV18 to TRBJ1-1, with 7 bases aligning to TRBD1. The V gene's germline CDR1 is KGHSH and CDR2 LQKENI. The CDR3 is made up of 13 amino acids. The V segment lost 6 bases and the J segment 1 base; nucleotides outside the gene matches: 2. The CDR3 protein is CASSGTENTEAFF. CDR3 DNA: TGTGCCAGCTCGGGGACAGAGAACACTGAAGCTTTCTTT.

V gene TRBV19 combines with J gene TRBJ1-5, with 7 positions matching TRBD1. The CDR3 runs to 16 residues. Unmatched junction bases numbered 5, after V lost 2 bases and J lost 1 base. In germline, CDR1 is LNHDA, CDR2 SQIVND (reference sequence). In DNA form, the CDR3 reads TGTGCCAGTAGTATACAACAGGGGAGGAGCAATCAGCCCCAGCATTTT. Protein product: CASSIQQGRSNQPQHF.

The V call is TRBV6-5, the J call TRBJ1-3; D ambiguous. Germline CDR1 MNHEY, CDR2 SVGAGI. V shed 6 bases and J shed 0 bases, with 6 bases lying between them. The CDR3 sequence is 13 residues long. The CDR3: CASRTYSGNTIYF. DNA for the CDR3: TGTGCCAGCAGGACCTACTCTGGAAACACCATATATTTT.

In DNA form, the CDR3 reads TGTGCCAGCAGTTTAGGGGCGAACGGCCATCAGCCCCAGCATTTT. Translation gives CASSLGANGHQPQHF. The chain combines TRBV28 with TRBJ1-5; D might be TRBD1 (5 bases). The germline V gene encodes CDR1 MDHEN and CDR2 SYDVKM. V lost 2 bases, J lost 5 bases, and 13 bases lay in between. The CDR3 runs to 15 residues. The full variable domain, with the rest looked up from reference TRBV28 and TRBJ1-5, is DVKVTQSSRYLVKRTGEKVFLECVQDMDHENMFWYRQDPGLGLRLIYFSYDVKMKEKGDIPEGYSVSREKKERFSLILESASTNQTSMYLCASSLGANGHQPQHFGDGTRLSIL.

The genes are TRBV25-1 and TRBJ2-7; TRBD2 matches at 11 bases. Germline-derived CDR1 and CDR2 are MGHDK and SYGVNS. V shed 2 bases and J 5 bases; nucleotides not matched to a gene: 8. The CDR3 is 16 amino acids. This CDR3 is CASSELRTSGYDEQYF. The CDR3 DNA reads as TGTGCCAGCAGTGAACTTAGGACTAGCGGGTACGACGAGCAGTACTTC.

The gene calls are TRBV6-2 or TRBV6-3 and TRBJ2-7, with 8 bases fitting TRBD1. V lost 5 bases, J lost 0 bases, and 6 bases stayed unmatched. Looked up from germline, CDR1 is MNHEY and CDR2 is SVGEGT. This CDR3 contains 15 residues. CDR3 residues: CASSDGGTGSYEQYF. Written as DNA, the CDR3 is TGTGCCAGCAGTGATGGGGGGACAGGCTCCTACGAGCAGTACTTC.

V is TRBV5-4 and J is TRBJ2-3; possibly TRBD1 or TRBD2 for D (7 bases each). The CDR3 consists of 16 residues. Germline V gene data show CDR1 as SGHNT and CDR2 as YYREEE (reference sequence). V was clipped by 4 bases and J by 0 bases, with 15 bases between them. CDR3 in amino acids: CASSPGGGISTDTQYF. CDR3 DNA sequence: TGTGCCAGCAGCCCAGGGGGGGGGATTAGCACAGATACGCAGTATTTT. Full variable domain (rest looked up from reference TRBV5-4 and TRBJ2-3): ETGVTQSPTHLIKTRGQQVTLRCSSQSGHNTVSWYQQALGQGPQFIFQYYREEENGRGNFPPRFSGLQFPNYSSELNVNALELDDSALYLCASSPGGGISTDTQYFGPGTRLTVL.

This chain connects TRBV11-2 to TRBJ2-2; D uncertain. The CDR3 totals 12 residues. The germline CDR1 and CDR2 sequences are SGHAT and FQNNGV. Trimming shortened V by 5 bases and J by 5 bases, and 6 bases separated the two germline ends. The CDR3 nucleotides read TGTGCCAGCAGCGTATCTACCGGGGAGCTGTTTTTT. This sequence encodes CASSVSTGELFF.